This T cell receptor beta chain was obtained from a study of T cell responses to AZD1222 COVID-19 vaccine. Findings of the study overall: Breadth and depth of Spike-specific TCRs rose after two AZD1222 doses.

A remark on this clone: Its specificity is unknown.

CDR3 length: 14 amino acids. V shed 4 bases and J shed 5 bases, with 13 bases lying between them. The germline CDR1 and CDR2 sequences are SGHDT and YYEEEE. Assay: immunoSEQ multiplex PCR; the TCRdb copy retains only in-frame clones and omits some. The sample yields fewer than 150,000 clones, approximately 90% seen once. This clonotype originated in an adult in good health. The chain joins TRBV5-6 to TRBJ2-1, with D hard to call. The sample was peripheral blood, taken on day 0 of AZD1222 vaccination. CDR3 DNA sequence: TGTGCCAGCAGCCCTGCAGTCCTAGACAATGAGCAGTTCTTC. Translation gives CASSPAVLDNEQFF.